This T cell receptor (beta chain) was documented in a study of control samples from healthy donors and cancer patients. For this clone: One end of the junction varies from germline; a read error may be responsible.

Only in-frame clones appear in the TCRdb table, and some are missing; sequencing was by immunoSEQ multiplex PCR. Found here are around 150,000 clones, about 90% of them singletons; the top ten hold approximately 12%. The CDR3 extends over 11 amino acids. Germline V gives CDR1 SNHLY, CDR2 FYNNEI. The gene calls are TRBV2 and TRBJ2-3; D unclear. Sequencing used blood. This clonotype was obtained from a man between 25 and 39 years old in good health. CDR3 DNA: TGTGCCAGCACTGAACGAGATACGCAGTATTTT. It translates to CASTERDTQYF. Together with reference TRBV2 and TRBJ2-3, the CDR3 gives the full variable domain: EPEVTQTPSHQVTQMGQEVILRCVPISNHLYFYWYRQILGQKVEFLVSFYNNEISEKSEIFDDQFSVERPDGSNFTLKIRSTKLEDSAMYFCASTERDTQYFGPGTRLTVL.